The source of this T cell receptor (beta chain) is a study of cytomegalovirus exposure and HLA in healthy donors. Study observations and caveats: Available immune exposure information covered CMV serostatus only.

No CMV serostatus was recorded for this donor. With 60 Vbeta and 13 Jbeta primers, the PCR was carried out. Libraries were prepared by immunoSEQ multiplex PCR; TCRdb keeps only in-frame clonotypes and omits some of them. The sample records 35,000 to 50,000 clones, about 47% being singletons. For this clone: Its antigen is unidentified.

Germline CDR1 and CDR2: MNHEY and SVGAGI. The V gene lost 6 bases and the J gene lost 4 bases, with 17 bases spanning the gap. This CDR3 is 15 amino acids long. Sequencing was done on a sample of PBMCs. The rearrangement links TRBV6-5 to TRBJ2-3; D perhaps matches TRBD1 (6 bases). This TCR was recovered from a human donor in good health. The CDR3, as DNA: TGTGCCAGCAGCCACGGGCAGGGGAGCGCAGATACGCAGTATTTT. This translates into CASSHGQGSADTQYF.